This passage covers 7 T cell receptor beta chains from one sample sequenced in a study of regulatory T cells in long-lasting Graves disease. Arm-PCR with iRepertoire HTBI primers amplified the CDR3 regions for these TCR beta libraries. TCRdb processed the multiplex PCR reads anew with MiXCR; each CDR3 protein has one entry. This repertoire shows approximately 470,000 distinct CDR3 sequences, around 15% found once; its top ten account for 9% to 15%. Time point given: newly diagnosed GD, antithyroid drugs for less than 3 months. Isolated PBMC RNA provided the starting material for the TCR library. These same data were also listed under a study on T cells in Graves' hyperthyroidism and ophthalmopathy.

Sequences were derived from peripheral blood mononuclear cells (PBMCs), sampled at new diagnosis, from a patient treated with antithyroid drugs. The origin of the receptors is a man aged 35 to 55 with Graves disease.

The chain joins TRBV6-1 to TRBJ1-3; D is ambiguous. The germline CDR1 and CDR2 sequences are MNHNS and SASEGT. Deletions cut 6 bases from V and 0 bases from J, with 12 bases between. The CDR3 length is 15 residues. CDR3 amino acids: CASSLKAVSGNTIYF. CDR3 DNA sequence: TGTGCCAGCAGCCTCAAGGCGGTCTCTGGAAACACCATATATTTT.

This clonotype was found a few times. The CDR3 here is CASSPTSTLEYNEQFF. DNA for the CDR3: TGTGCCAGCAGCCCAACATCGACTTTGGAGTACAATGAGCAGTTCTTC. V and J are TRBV7-3 and TRBJ2-1; D remains unclear. CDR1 is SGHTA and CDR2 is FQGTGA in the germline V gene. Between the trimmed V and J ends, which lost 5 bases and 4 bases, there was a span of 18 bases. The CDR3 has 16 amino acids.

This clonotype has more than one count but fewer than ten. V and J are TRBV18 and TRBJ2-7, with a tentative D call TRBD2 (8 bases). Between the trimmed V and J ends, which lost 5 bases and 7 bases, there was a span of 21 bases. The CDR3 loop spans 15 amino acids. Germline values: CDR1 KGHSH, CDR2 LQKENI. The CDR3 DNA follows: TGTGCCAGCTCAGCATCGGGGGGGACAGCGGGGGAGCAGTACTTC. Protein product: CASSASGGTAGEQYF. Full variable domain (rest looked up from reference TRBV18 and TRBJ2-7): NAGVMQNPRHLVRRRGQEARLRCSPMKGHSHVYWYRQLPEEGLKFMVYLQKENIIDESGMPKERFSAEFPKEGPSILRIQQVVRGDSAAYFCASSASGGTAGEQYFGPGTRLTVT.

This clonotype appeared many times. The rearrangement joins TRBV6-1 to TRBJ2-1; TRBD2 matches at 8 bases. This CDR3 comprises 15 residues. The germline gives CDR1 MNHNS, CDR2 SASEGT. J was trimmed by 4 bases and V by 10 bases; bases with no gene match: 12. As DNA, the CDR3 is TGTGCCACCGACCAGCGAGCGGGGGCGTACAATGAGCAGTTCTTC. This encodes CATDQRAGAYNEQFF.

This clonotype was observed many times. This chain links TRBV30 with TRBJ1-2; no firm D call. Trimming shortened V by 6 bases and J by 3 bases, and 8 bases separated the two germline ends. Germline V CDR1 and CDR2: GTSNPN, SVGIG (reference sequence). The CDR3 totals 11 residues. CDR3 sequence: CACGWDYGYTF. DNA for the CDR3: TGTGCCTGCGGTTGGGACTATGGCTACACCTTC.

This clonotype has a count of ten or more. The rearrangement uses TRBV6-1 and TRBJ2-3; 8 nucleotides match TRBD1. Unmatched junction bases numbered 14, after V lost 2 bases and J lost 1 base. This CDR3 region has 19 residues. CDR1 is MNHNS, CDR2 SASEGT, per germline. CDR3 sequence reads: CASSETGDDRGKGTDTQYF. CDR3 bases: TGTGCCAGCAGTGAAACCGGCGACGACAGGGGCAAGGGCACAGATACGCAGTATTTT.

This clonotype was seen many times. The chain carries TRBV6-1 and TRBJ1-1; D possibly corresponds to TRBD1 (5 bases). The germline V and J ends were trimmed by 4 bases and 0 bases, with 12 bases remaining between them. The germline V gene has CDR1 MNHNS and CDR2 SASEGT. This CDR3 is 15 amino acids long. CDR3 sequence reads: CASSADSLMNTEAFF. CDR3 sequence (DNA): TGTGCCAGCAGTGCCGACAGTTTGATGAACACTGAAGCTTTCTTT.